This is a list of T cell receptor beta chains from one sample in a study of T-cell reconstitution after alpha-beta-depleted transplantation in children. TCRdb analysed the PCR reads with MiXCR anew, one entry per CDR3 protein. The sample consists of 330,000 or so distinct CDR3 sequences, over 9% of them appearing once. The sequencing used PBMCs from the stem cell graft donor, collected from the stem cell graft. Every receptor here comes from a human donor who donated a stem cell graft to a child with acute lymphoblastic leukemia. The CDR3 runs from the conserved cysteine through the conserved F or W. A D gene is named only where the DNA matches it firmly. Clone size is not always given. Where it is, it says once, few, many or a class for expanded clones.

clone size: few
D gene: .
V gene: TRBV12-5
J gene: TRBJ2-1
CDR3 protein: CASGLVPPGSGGNEQFF
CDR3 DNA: TGTGCTAGTGGTTTGGTACCCCCCGGGAGTGGGGGAAATGAGCAGTTCTTC

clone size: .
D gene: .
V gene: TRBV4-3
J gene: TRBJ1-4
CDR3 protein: CASSQDGGATNEKLFF
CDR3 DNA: TGCGCCAGCAGCCAAGATGGCGGGGCAACTAATGAAAAACTGTTTTTT

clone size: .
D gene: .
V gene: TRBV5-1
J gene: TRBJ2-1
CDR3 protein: CASHQERAAYNEQFF
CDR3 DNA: TGCGCCAGCCATCAAGAGCGGGCTGCCTACAATGAGCAGTTCTTC

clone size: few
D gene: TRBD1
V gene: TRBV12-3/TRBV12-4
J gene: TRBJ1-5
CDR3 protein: CASSSTGGMQPQHF
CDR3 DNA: TGTGCCAGCAGTTCGACAGGGGGCATGCAGCCCCAGCATTTT

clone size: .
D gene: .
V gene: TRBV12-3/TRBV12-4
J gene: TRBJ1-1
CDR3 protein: CASSFSGPVKAFF
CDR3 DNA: TGTGCCAGCAGTTTTTCTGGGCCCGTGAAGGCTTTCTTT

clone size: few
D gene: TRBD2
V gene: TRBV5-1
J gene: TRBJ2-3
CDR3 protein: CASTVVAGSTDTQYF
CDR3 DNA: TGCGCCAGCACCGTGGTAGCGGGGAGCACAGATACGCAGTATTTT

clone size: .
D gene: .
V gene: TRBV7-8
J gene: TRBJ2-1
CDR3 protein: CASSLPRGSGSYNEQFF
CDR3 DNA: TGTGCCAGCAGCTTACCGCGGGGTTCTGGGTCCTACAATGAGCAGTTCTTC

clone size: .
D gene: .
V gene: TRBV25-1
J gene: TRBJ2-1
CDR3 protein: CASSETGGVLNEQFF
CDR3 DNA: TGTGCCAGCAGTGAAACAGGGGGGGTTCTCAATGAGCAGTTCTTC

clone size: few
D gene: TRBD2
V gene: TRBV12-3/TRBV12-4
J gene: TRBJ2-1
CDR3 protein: CASSHRLGTSGRRGDNEQFF
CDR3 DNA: TGTGCCAGCAGCCACAGATTGGGGACTAGCGGGAGAAGGGGAGACAATGAGCAGTTCTTC

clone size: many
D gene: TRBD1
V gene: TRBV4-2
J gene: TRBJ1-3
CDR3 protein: CASSPRGSSGNTIYF
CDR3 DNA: TGTGCCAGCAGCCCCAGGGGGAGCTCTGGAAACACCATATATTTT

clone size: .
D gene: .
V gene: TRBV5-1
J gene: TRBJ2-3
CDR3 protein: CASSLEPVGATDTQYF
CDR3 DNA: TGCGCCAGCAGCTTGGAGCCCGTTGGGGCCACAGATACGCAGTATTTT

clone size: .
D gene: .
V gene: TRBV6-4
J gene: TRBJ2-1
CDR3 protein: CASSATGGSEQFF
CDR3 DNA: TGTGCCAGCAGCGCAACGGGGGGCTCTGAGCAGTTCTTC

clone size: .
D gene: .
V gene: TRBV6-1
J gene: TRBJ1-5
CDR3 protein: CASREAGGGPNNQPQHF
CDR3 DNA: TGTGCCAGCAGGGAGGCAGGCGGGGGACCGAACAATCAGCCCCAGCATTTT

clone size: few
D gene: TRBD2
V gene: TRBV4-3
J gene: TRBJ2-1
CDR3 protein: CASSQDWPGGPGNEQFF
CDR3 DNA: TGCGCCAGCAGCCAAGATTGGCCGGGAGGGCCGGGCAATGAGCAGTTCTTC

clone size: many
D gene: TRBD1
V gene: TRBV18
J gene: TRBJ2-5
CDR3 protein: CASSPDPAGGTGAQYF
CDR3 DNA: TGTGCCAGCTCACCCGATCCGGCAGGCGGTACAGGGGCCCAGTACTTC

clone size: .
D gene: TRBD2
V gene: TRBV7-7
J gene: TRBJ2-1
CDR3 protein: CASSLGRGGNEQFF
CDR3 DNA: TGTGCTAGCAGCTTAGGCCGGGGGGGCAATGAGCAGTTCTTC

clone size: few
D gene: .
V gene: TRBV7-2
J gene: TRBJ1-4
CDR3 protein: CASSGQTDEKLFF
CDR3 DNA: TGTGCCAGCAGCGGACAGACGGATGAAAAACTGTTTTTT

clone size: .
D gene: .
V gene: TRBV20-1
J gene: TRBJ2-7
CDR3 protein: CSARDWGGGPEQYF
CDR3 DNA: TGCAGTGCTAGAGACTGGGGCGGGGGCCCCGAGCAGTACTTC

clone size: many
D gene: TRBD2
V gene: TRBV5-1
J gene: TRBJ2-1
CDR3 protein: CASSLGTSGDNEQFF
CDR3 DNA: TGCGCCAGCAGCTTGGGGACTAGCGGGGACAATGAGCAGTTCTTC

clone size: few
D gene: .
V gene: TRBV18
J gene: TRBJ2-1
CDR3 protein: CASSREQGGAYNEQFF
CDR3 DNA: TGTGCCAGCTCCCGAGAACAGGGAGGAGCCTACAATGAGCAGTTCTTC

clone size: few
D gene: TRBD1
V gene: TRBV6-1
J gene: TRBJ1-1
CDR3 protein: CASRSGTGDSEAFF
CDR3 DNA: TGTGCCAGCAGGTCCGGGACAGGGGACTCTGAAGCTTTCTTT

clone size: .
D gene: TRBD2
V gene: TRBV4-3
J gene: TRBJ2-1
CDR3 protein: CASSQGGRAFNEQFF
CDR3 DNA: TGCGCCAGCAGCCAAGGAGGGAGGGCCTTCAATGAGCAGTTCTTC

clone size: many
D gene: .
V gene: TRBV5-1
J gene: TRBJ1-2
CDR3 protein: CASSLITGDNYGYTF
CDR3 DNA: TGCGCCAGCAGCCTTATTACAGGAGATAACTATGGCTACACCTTC

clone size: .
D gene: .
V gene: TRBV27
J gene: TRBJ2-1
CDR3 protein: CASSPLLKYNEQFF
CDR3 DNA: TGTGCCAGCAGTCCCCTTCTCAAGTACAATGAGCAGTTCTTC